This T cell receptor beta chain is drawn from a study of CD8+ T cells in alopecia areata. Comments on this clone: One junction end disagrees with the germline gene, perhaps due to a read error.

It was from alopecia areata patients that lesional scalp punch biopsies and peripheral blood were collected. Extracted RNA was reverse transcribed, and the resulting cDNA served as sequencing template. The protocol was immunoSEQ multiplex PCR, while the TCRdb copy is restricted to in-frame clones and leaves out a portion. The sample holds approximately 89,000 clones, 35% to 50% seen once. CDR1 and CDR2 from the germline V gene are SEHNR and FQNEAQ (reference sequence). The CDR3 length is 13 residues. V gene TRBV7-9 combines with J gene TRBJ2-3, with TRBD2 as a possible D gene (6 bases). The sequence came from a human donor with alopecia areata. Sequencing input: CD4+ T cells sorted from blood. The CDR3 spells CASSLVEVGLATF. The DNA for the CDR3 is TGTGCCAGCAGCTTAGTGGAAGTAGGCCTAGCGACGTTT.